This passage covers 25 T cell receptor beta chains from one sample sequenced in a study of technical replicates of blood from a handful of donors. Using immunoSEQ multiplex PCR, the repertoire was profiled, and TCRdb retains in-frame clones only, with some absent. This table has 65,000 to 80,000 clones, about 92% appearing once. Sequencing was done on a sample of T cells isolated from PBMCs. These receptors were taken from a human donor in good health.

The chain links TRBV6-6 to TRBJ1-2; no clear D gene. Between the trimmed V and J ends, which lost 2 bases and 6 bases, there was a span of 10 bases. The germline V gene has CDR1 MNHNY and CDR2 SVGAGI (reference sequence). The CDR3 is made up of 13 amino acids. The CDR3 loop reads CASSYGGFDGYTF. CDR3 nucleotides: TGTGCCAGCAGTTACGGAGGTTTCGATGGCTACACCTTC.

This chain joins TRBV5-1 and TRBJ2-3; TRBD2 agrees at 8 bases. CDR3 length equals 18 residues. CDR1 and CDR2 (germline): SGHRS, YFSETQ. V shed 1 base and J 0 bases; nucleotides not matched to a gene: 10. The CDR3: CASSLWVAGSPSTDTQYF. The CDR3 DNA is TGCGCCAGCAGCTTGTGGGTAGCGGGGAGTCCTAGCACAGATACGCAGTATTTT.

The gene calls are TRBV7-2 and TRBJ2-7; TRBD2 matches at 7 bases. The length of the CDR3 is 13 residues. The ends lost 8 bases at V and 0 bases at J; junction bases unmatched: 4. Germline CDR1 SGHTA, CDR2 FQGNSA. Here the CDR3 reads CASQASGSYEQYF. As DNA, the CDR3 is TGTGCCAGCCAGGCTAGCGGCTCCTACGAGCAGTACTTC.

This chain links TRBV5-1 with TRBJ2-7; 13 positions match TRBD2. With V trimmed by 5 bases and J by 4 bases, 3 bases remained unmatched. CDR1 and CDR2 (germline): SGHRS, YFSETQ. The CDR3 sequence is 14 residues long. The CDR3 protein is CASRRTSGGYEQYF. The CDR3 nucleotides are TGCGCCAGCAGGAGGACTAGCGGGGGTTACGAGCAGTACTTC.

Of note for this clone: This sample includes further DNA sequences coding for the same CDR3. The chain has TRBV27 and TRBJ1-1, with unresolved D. V was pared by 0 bases and J by 4 bases, with 9 bases between. This CDR3 has 14 residues. Germline V gene lookup returns CDR1 MNHEY and CDR2 SMNVEV (reference sequence). For the CDR3, the DNA is TGTGCCAGCAGTTTATCGTTGGCGGGCACTGAAGCTTTCTTT. It codes for CASSLSLAGTEAFF.

This clone was seen only a few times. This sequence joins TRBV29-1 and TRBJ1-5, with D perhaps TRBD1 (5 bases). The CDR3 sequence is 14 residues long. V lost 7 bases, J lost 7 bases, and 20 bases lay in between. Germline-derived CDR1 and CDR2 are SQVTM and ANQGSEA. The CDR3 region has the DNA TGCAGCGCCAAAGGGGCCTCAGTGGGCCAGCCCCAGCATTTT. As protein: CSAKGASVGQPQHF.

DNA of the CDR3: TGTGCCAGCAGCGGCCAAGAGGGGGCAACCAAAAACATTCAGTACTTC. Protein: CASSGQEGATKNIQYF. This chain joins TRBV6-6 and TRBJ2-4; TRBD1 aligns across 7 bases. The J segment lost 2 bases and the V segment lost 6 bases, leaving 10 bases of the junction unmatched. CDR1 and CDR2 (germline): MNHNY, SVGAGI (reference sequence). The CDR3 extends over 16 amino acids.

This sequence joins TRBV11-2 and TRBJ2-7; possibly TRBD1 for D (6 bases). Germline loops: CDR1 SGHAT, CDR2 FQNNGV. CDR3 length equals 15 residues. Trimming removed 0 bases at V and 5 bases at J, with 14 bases between. In DNA form, the CDR3 reads TGTGCCAGCAGCTTAGATACAGGGTTTCATAACGAGCAGTACTTC. This translates into CASSLDTGFHNEQYF.

About this clone: The junction and the germline gene differ at one end; a read error may be behind it. V is TRBV6-1 and J is TRBJ2-7; D possibly corresponds to TRBD2 (5 bases). Germline values: CDR1 MNHNS, CDR2 SASEGT. This CDR3 region has 11 residues. DNA for the CDR3: TGTGCCGGAGGAACTCCCTACGAGCAGTGCTTC. Its translation is CAGGTPYEQCF.

The rearrangement joins TRBV6-5 to TRBJ1-1; tentatively, D is TRBD1 (6 bases). Germline V gene lookup returns CDR1 MNHEY and CDR2 SVGAGI. This CDR3 region has 14 residues. Trimming took off 4 bases at V and 3 bases at J, with 12 bases between the two ends. The CDR3 DNA reads as TGTGCCAGCAGTTTCAGGGGCCAGGACACTGAAGCTTTCTTT. It specifies CASSFRGQDTEAFF.

This clone was recorded once. CDR3 loop: CASSTGTEAFF. The CDR3 DNA is TGTGCCAGCAGTACCGGGACTGAAGCTTTCTTT. The chain recombines TRBV6-6 with TRBJ1-1, with unresolved D. The CDR3 consists of 11 residues. Between the trimmed V and J ends, which lost 5 bases and 5 bases, there was a span of 6 bases. Germline V gene data show CDR1 as MNHNY and CDR2 as SVGAGI (reference sequence).

In this sample, this clone turned up once. This chain links TRBV5-1 with TRBJ1-1; unclear D gene. Per germline, CDR1 SGHRS and CDR2 YFSETQ. V shed 5 bases and J shed 4 bases, with 12 bases lying between them. The CDR3 runs 13 residues. The CDR3 sequence: CASRVALVTEAFF. The CDR3 DNA sequence: TGCGCCAGCAGGGTAGCGCTAGTCACTGAAGCTTTCTTT.

The rearrangement joins TRBV9 to TRBJ1-1; D perhaps matches TRBD1 (6 bases). The CDR3 runs 11 residues. V lost 3 bases and J lost 8, with 8 bases in between. The germline V gene encodes CDR1 SGDLS and CDR2 YYNGEE. CDR3 residues: CASSGTGEAFF. The CDR3 coding sequence is TGTGCCAGCAGCGGAACAGGGGAAGCTTTCTTT.

This rearrangement joins TRBV29-1 to TRBJ1-1; tentatively, D is TRBD1 (5 bases). The CDR3 totals 12 residues. CDR1 is SQVTM, CDR2 ANQGSEA, per germline. V was shortened by 6 bases and J by 3 bases, with 11 bases between the two germline ends. The CDR3 DNA reads TGCAGCGTCCAGGGTTTGGACACTGAAGCTTTCTTT. It is translated as CSVQGLDTEAFF.

The V call is TRBV11-3, the J call TRBJ2-1, with 7 nucleotides matching TRBD2. V lost 4 bases and J lost 2; bases outside the gene matches: 8. The CDR3 spans 16 residues. Germline lookup yields CDR1 SGHNT and CDR2 YENEEA. The CDR3 nucleotides read TGTGCCAGCAGCTCGGGACTACTTGGTACCTACAATGAGCAGTTCTTC. It is translated as CASSSGLLGTYNEQFF.

Remarks on this clone: Additional DNA sequences in this sample encode the identical CDR3. This rearrangement joins TRBV7-2 to TRBJ2-7; D is unclear. The CDR3 length is 11 residues. Germline loops: CDR1 SGHTA, CDR2 FQGNSA. Trimming removed 5 bases from V and 0 bases from J, with 2 bases in between. CDR3 DNA sequence: TGTGCCAGCAGCCTCTCCTACGAGCAGTACTTC. Translation gives CASSLSYEQYF.

The CDR3 sequence: CASSLGGENSYEQYF. The CDR3 DNA reads as TGCGCCAGCAGCTTGGGGGGCGAAAATTCCTACGAGCAGTACTTC. The chain joins TRBV5-1 to TRBJ2-7, with a weak D call TRBD1 (5 bases). The CDR3 totals 15 residues. Germline V gene sequence: CDR1 SGHRS, CDR2 YFSETQ. V lost 0 bases and J lost 1, with 11 bases in between.

V is TRBV30 and J is TRBJ2-6, with D perhaps TRBD2 (6 bases). The CDR3 covers 13 residues. CDR1 and CDR2 from the germline V gene are GTSNPN and SVGIG (reference sequence). V was clipped by 7 bases and J by 2 bases, with 9 bases between them. The CDR3 reads CALSGAGANVLTF. For the CDR3, the DNA is TGTGCCTTATCGGGGGCTGGGGCCAACGTCCTGACTTTC.

The chain is built from TRBV23-1 and TRBJ2-1, with D possibly matching TRBD1 (5 bases). TRBV23-1 is an open reading frame, and its role is uncertain. Between the trimmed V and J ends, which lost 5 bases and 8 bases, there was a span of 10 bases. This CDR3 is 12 amino acids long. The CDR3 coding sequence is TGCGCCAGCAGTATGGACACCGATGAGCAGTTCTTC. This translates into CASSMDTDEQFF.

The chain recombines TRBV5-1 with TRBJ2-1, with D possibly matching TRBD1 (5 bases). V lost 0 bases, J lost 10 bases, and 11 bases lay in between. The CDR3 length is 13 residues. From germline, CDR1 is SGHRS and CDR2 YFSETQ. Written as DNA, the CDR3 is TGCGCCAGCAGCTTGGAGCCTCCAGGGGAGCAGTTCTTC. Translated: CASSLEPPGEQFF.

The chain is built from TRBV5-1 and TRBJ2-1; 7 positions match TRBD1. There are 13 residues in the CDR3. CDR1 and CDR2 (germline): SGHRS, YFSETQ. Trimming removed 4 bases from V and 4 bases from J; junction bases left unmatched: 2. The CDR3 DNA sequence: TGCGCCAGCAGCCAGGGACAGTACAATGAGCAGTTCTTC. Protein product: CASSQGQYNEQFF.

The chain has TRBV7-9 and TRBJ1-1; 7 bases map to TRBD1. Germline CDR1 and CDR2: SEHNR and FQNEAQ (reference sequence). J gave up 0 bases and V 5 bases, and 9 bases lay outside the gene matches. This CDR3 comprises 16 residues. CDR3 DNA sequence: TGTGCCAGCAGCCCAGAGGGACAGTTAATGAACACTGAAGCTTTCTTT. Its translation is CASSPEGQLMNTEAFF.

The chain has TRBV5-4 and TRBJ1-1, with D uncertain. V lost 4 bases and J lost 0, with 10 bases in between. CDR1 is SGHNT and CDR2 is YYREEE in the germline V gene (reference sequence). The CDR3 extends over 14 amino acids. The chain's CDR3 is CASSRRVVNTEAFF. CDR3 bases: TGTGCCAGCAGCAGACGGGTGGTGAACACTGAAGCTTTCTTT.

The J gene is TRBJ1-1, the V gene TRBV19; 7 nucleotides line up with TRBD1. Germline CDR1 and CDR2: LNHDA and SQIVND (reference sequence). V was pared by 8 bases and J by 4 bases, with 7 bases of the junction left unmatched. The CDR3 has 13 amino acids. In nucleotides, the CDR3 is TGTGCCAGTTGCAGACAGGGAGGCACTGAAGCTTTCTTT. Protein sequence: CASCRQGGTEAFF.

The rearrangement links TRBV2 to TRBJ1-2, with D unclear. The length of the CDR3 is 12 residues. V dropped 1 base and J dropped 4 bases, with 4 bases sitting between them. Germline V gene sequence: CDR1 SNHLY, CDR2 FYNNEI. The CDR3 reads CASSEDSYGYTF. The CDR3 bases are TGTGCCAGCAGTGAAGACAGCTATGGCTACACCTTC.